This T cell receptor beta chain was documented in a study of monozygotic twins with inflammatory bowel disease. Study results and limitations: Compared with healthy twins, IBD patients shared fewer clonotypes with others, especially with disease activity.

With roughly 17 and 9 cycles respectively, two nested PCRs were carried out on TCRalpha and TCRbeta cDNA. From the 5' RACE reads, TCRdb lists one entry per CDR3 protein and no DNA. This sample contains around 220,000 distinct CDR3 sequences. Germline loops: CDR1 SEHNR, CDR2 FQNEAQ (reference sequence). The CDR3 runs to 15 residues. Whole-blood total RNA was extracted without T cell sorting. On this clonotype itself: Its target is unknown.

Sequences were obtained from blood. The chain combines TRBV7-9 with TRBJ1-2; TCRdb calls TRBD1, which cannot be checked without DNA. The clonotype originates from a human donor with ulcerative colitis or Crohn's disease, or a healthy co-twin of an affected twin (not recorded which). The CDR3: CASSLVGTVFYGYTF.